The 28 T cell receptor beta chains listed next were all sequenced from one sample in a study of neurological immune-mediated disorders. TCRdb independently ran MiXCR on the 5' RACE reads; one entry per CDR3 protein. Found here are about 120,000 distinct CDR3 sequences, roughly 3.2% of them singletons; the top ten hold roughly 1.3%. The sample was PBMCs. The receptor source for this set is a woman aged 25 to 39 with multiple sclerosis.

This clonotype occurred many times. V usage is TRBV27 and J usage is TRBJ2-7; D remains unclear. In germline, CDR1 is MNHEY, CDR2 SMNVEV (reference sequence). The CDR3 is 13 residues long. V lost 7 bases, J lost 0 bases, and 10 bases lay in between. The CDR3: CASMDRLSYEQYF. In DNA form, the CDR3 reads TGTGCCAGCATGGATCGACTCTCCTACGAGCAGTACTTC.

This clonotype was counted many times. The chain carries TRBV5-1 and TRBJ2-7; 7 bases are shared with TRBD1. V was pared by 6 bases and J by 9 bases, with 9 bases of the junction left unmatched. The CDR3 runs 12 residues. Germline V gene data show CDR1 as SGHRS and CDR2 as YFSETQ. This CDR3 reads CASKVPGGLQYF. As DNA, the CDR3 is TGCGCCAGCAAGGTCCCAGGGGGTCTGCAGTACTTC.

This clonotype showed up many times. The CDR3 nucleotides are TGCAGTGCTAGAGACATGGATTCAGCTACGCAGTATTTT. This translates into CSARDMDSATQYF. V is TRBV20-1 and J is TRBJ2-3; D is unresolved. V dropped 0 bases and J dropped 8 bases, with 12 bases sitting between them. CDR1 and CDR2 (germline): DFQATT, SNEGSKA (reference sequence). CDR3 length equals 13 residues.

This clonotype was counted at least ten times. CDR3 nucleotide sequence: TGCAGTGCTAGAGATCCCTGGTCAGGGGGCATGAACGAGCAGTACTTC. This encodes CSARDPWSGGMNEQYF. This chain joins TRBV20-1 and TRBJ2-7, with 8 bases aligning to TRBD1. The CDR3 contains 16 residues. In germline, CDR1 is DFQATT, CDR2 SNEGSKA (reference sequence). V lost 0 bases and J lost 5; bases outside the gene matches: 12.

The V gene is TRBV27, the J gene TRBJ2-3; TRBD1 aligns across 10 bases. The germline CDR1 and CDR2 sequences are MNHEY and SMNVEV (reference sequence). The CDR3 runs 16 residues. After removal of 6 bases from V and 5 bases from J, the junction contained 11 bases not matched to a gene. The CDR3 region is CASSRGWDRGGDTQYF. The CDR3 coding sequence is TGTGCCAGCAGCCGAGGCTGGGACAGGGGAGGAGATACGCAGTATTTT.

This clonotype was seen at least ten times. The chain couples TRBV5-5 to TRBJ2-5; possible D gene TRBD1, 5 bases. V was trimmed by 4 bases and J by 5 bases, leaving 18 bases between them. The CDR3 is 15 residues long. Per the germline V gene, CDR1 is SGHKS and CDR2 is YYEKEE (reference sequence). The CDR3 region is CASSMDKTPGETQYF. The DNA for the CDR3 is TGTGCCAGCAGCATGGACAAGACACCAGGGGAGACCCAGTACTTC.

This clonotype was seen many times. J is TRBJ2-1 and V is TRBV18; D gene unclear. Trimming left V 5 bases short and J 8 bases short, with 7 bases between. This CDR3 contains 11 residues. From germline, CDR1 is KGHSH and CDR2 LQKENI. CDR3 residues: CASSRVDEQFF. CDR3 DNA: TGTGCCAGCTCAAGGGTCGATGAGCAGTTCTTC.

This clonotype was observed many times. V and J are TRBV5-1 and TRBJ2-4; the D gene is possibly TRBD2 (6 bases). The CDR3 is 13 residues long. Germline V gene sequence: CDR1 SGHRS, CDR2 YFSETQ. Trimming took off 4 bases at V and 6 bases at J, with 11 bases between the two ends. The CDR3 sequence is CASSGGTSNIQYF. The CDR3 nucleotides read TGCGCCAGCAGCGGGGGGACTTCAAACATTCAGTACTTC.

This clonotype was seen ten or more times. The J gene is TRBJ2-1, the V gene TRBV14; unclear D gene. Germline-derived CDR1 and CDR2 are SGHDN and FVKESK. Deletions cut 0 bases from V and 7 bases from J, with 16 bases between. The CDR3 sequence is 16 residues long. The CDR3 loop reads CASSQDLGNTWNEQFF. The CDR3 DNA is TGTGCCAGCAGCCAAGATCTTGGCAACACCTGGAATGAGCAGTTCTTC.

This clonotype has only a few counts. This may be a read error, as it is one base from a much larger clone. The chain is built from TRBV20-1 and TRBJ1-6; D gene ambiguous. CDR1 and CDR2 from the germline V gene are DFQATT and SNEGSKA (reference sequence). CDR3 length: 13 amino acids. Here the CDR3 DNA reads TGCAGTGATAGAGCCACGCCAAATTCACCCCTCCACTTT. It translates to CSDRATPNSPLHF.

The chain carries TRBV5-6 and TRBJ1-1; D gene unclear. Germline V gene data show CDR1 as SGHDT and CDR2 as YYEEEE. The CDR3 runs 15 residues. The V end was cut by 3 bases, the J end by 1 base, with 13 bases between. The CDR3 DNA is TGTGCCAGCAGCTACCGGACCCCCAAGAACACTGAAGCTTTCTTT. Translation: CASSYRTPKNTEAFF.

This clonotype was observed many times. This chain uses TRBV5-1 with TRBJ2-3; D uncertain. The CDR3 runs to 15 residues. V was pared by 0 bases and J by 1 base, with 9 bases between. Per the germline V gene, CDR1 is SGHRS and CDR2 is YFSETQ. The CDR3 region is CASSLAVVGTDTQYF. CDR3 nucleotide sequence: TGCGCCAGCAGCTTGGCTGTGGTCGGCACAGATACGCAGTATTTT.

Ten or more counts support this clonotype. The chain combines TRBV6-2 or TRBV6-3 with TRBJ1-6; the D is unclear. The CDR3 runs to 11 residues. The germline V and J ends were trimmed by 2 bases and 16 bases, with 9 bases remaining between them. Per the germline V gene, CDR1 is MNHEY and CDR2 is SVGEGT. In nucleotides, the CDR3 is TGTGCCAGCAGTTACGAATGGAGTCTCCACTTT. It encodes CASSYEWSLHF.

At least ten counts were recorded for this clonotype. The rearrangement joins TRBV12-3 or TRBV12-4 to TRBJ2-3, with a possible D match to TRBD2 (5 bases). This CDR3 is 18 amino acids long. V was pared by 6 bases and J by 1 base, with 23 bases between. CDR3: CASSLSRSVSGRTDTQYF. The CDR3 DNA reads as TGTGCCAGCAGCTTGTCTCGTAGCGTTTCGGGCCGCACAGATACGCAGTATTTT.

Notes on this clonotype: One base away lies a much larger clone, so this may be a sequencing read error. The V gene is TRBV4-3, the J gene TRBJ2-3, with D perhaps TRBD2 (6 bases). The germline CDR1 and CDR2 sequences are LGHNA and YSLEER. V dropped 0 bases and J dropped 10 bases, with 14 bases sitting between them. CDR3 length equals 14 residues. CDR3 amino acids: CASSQDTGTPPQYF. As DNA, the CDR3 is TGCGCCAGCAGCCAAGACACCGGGACTCCCCCGCAGTATTTT.

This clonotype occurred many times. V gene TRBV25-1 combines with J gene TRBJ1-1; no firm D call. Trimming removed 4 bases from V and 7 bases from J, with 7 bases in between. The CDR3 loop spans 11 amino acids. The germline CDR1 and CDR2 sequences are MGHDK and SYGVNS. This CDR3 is CASSGGYEAFF. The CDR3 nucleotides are TGTGCCAGCAGTGGAGGATATGAAGCTTTCTTT. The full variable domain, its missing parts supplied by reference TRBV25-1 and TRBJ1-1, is EADIYQTPRYLVIGTGKKITLECSQTMGHDKMYWYQQDPGMELHLIHYSYGVNSTEKGDLSSESTVSRIRTEHFPLTLESARPSHTSQYLCASSGGYEAFFGQGTRLTVV.

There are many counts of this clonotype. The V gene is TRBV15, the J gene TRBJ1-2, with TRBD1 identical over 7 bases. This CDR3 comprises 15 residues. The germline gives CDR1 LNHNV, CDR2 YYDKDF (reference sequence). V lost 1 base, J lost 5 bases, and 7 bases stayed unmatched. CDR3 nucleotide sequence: TGTGCCACCAGCAGAGTAATGTACAGGGGTTATGGCTACACCTTC. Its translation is CATSRVMYRGYGYTF. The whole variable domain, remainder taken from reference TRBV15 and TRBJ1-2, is DAMVIQNPRYQVTQFGKPVTLSCSQTLNHNVMYWYQQKSSQAPKLLFHYYDKDFNNEADTPDNFQSRRPNTSFCFLDIRSPGLGDTAMYLCATSRVMYRGYGYTFGSGTRLTVV.

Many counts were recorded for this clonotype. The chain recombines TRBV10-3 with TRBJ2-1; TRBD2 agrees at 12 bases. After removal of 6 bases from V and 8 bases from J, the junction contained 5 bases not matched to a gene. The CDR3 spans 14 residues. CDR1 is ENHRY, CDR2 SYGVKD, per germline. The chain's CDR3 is CAIRLAGGLDEQFF. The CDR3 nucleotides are TGTGCCATCAGGCTAGCGGGAGGGTTAGATGAGCAGTTCTTC.

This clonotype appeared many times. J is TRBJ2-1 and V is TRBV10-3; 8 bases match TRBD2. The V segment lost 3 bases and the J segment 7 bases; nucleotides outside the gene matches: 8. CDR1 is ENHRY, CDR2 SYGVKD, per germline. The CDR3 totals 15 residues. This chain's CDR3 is CAISDLTSGENEQFF. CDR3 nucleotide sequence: TGTGCCATCAGTGACCTTACTAGCGGAGAAAATGAGCAGTTCTTC.

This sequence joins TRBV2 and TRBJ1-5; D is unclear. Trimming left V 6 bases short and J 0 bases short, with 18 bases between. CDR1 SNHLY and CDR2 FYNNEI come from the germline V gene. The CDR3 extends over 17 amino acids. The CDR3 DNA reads TGTGCCAGCAGACAGTCTCGCATGGTACTTAGCAATCAGCCCCAGCATTTT. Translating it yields CASRQSRMVLSNQPQHF.

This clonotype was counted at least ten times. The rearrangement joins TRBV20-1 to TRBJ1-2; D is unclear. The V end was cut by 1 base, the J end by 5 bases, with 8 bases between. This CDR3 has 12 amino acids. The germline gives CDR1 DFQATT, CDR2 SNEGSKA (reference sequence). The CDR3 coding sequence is TGCAGTGCTAGAGGAAATTTATATGGCTACACCTTC. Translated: CSARGNLYGYTF.

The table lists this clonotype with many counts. The CDR3 DNA is TGTGCCATCAGTGACAGGGTTCTGGAGAATGAGCAGTTCTTC. Amino acid sequence: CAISDRVLENEQFF. The chain joins TRBV10-3 to TRBJ2-1, with D maybe TRBD1 (5 bases). With 3 bases removed from V and 7 bases from J, the gap between germline ends came to 13 bases. From germline, CDR1 is ENHRY and CDR2 SYGVKD. This CDR3 is built from 14 residues.

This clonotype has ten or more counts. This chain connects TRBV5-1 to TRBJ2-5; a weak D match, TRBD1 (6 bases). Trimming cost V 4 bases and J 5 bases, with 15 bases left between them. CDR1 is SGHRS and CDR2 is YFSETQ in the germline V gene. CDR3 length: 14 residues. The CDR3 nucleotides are TGCGCCAGCAGCGGAACAGGGACGGGGGAGACCCAGTACTTC. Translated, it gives CASSGTGTGETQYF.

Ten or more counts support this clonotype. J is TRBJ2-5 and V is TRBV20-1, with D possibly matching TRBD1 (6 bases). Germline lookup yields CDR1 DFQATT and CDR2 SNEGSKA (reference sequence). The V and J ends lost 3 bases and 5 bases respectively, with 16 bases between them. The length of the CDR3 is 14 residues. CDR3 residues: CSARALGTSETQYF. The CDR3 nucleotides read TGCAGTGCTAGGGCTTTGGGGACATCGGAGACCCAGTACTTC.

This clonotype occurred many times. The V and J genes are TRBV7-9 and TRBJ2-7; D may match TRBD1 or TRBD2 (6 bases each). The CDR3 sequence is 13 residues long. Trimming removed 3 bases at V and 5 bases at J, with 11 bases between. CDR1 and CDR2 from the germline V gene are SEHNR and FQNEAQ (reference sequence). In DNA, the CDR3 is TGTGCCAGCAGCTTGGCCGGGGGCAACGAGCAGTACTTC. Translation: CASSLAGGNEQYF.

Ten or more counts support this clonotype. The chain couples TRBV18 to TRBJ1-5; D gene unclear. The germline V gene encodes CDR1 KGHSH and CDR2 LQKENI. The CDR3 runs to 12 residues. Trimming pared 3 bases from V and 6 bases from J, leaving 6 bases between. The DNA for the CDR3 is TGTGCCAGCTCACCTGGGGTTCAGCCCCAGCATTTT. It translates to CASSPGVQPQHF.

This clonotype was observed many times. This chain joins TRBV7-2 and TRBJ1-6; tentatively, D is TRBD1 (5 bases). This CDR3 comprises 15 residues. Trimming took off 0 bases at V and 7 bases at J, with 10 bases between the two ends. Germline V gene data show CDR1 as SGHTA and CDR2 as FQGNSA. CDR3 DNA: TGTGCCAGCAGCTTAGCGCGGGGGGGAAATTCACCCCTCCACTTT. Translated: CASSLARGGNSPLHF.

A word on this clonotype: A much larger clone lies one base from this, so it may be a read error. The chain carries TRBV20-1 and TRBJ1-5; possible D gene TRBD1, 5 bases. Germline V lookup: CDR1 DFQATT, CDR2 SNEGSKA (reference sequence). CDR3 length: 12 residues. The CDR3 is CSASGTSQPQNF. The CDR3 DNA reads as TGCAGTGCTAGTGGGACCAGTCAGCCCCAGAATTTT.